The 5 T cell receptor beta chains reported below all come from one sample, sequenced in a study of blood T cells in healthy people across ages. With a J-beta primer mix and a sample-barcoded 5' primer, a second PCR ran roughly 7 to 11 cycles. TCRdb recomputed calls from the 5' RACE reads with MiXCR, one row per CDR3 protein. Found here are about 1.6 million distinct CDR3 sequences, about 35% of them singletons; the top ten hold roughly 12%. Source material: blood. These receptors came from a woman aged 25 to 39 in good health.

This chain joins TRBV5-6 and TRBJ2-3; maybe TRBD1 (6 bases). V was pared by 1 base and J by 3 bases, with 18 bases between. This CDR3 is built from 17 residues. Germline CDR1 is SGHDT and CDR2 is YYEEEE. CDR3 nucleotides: TGTGCCAGCAGCTTGTGGGCCACAGGGAAGAGTACAGATACGCAGTATTTT. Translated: CASSLWATGKSTDTQYF.

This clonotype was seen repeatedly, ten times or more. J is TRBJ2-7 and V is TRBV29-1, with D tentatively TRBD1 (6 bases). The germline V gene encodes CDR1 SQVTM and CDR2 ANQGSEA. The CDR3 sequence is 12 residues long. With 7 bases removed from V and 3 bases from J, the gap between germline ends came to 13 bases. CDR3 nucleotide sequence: TGCAGCGCATACTCAGGGGACTACGAGCAGTACTTC. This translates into CSAYSGDYEQYF.

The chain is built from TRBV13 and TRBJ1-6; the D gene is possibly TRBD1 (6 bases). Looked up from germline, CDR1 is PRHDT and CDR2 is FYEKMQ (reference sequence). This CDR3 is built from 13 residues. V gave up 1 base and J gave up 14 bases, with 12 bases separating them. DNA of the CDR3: TGTGCCAGCAGCTTAGAACGTGGGGGCGCCCTCCACTTT. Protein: CASSLERGGALHF.

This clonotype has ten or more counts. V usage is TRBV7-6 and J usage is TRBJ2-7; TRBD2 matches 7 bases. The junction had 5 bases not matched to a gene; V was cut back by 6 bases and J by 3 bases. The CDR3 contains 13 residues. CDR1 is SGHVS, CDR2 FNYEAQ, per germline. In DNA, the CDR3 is TGTGCCAGCAGTCTAGCGGCGGACTACGAGCAGTACTTC. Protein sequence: CASSLAADYEQYF.

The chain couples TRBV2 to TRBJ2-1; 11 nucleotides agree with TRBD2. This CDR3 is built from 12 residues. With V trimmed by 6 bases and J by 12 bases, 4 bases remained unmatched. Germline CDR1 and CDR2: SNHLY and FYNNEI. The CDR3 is CASSMTSGTQFF. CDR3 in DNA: TGTGCCAGCAGCATGACTAGCGGGACGCAGTTCTTC.